This is a list of T cell receptor beta chains from one sample in a study of blood T cell repertoires in COVID-19. Profiled with immunoSEQ multiplex PCR; TCRdb holds only in-frame clones, not every one. The sample has 120,000 to 150,000 clones, approximately 86% seen once; the top ten hold 3%. Specimen: peripheral blood. These receptors were obtained from a woman in her thirties or forties with active or convalescent COVID-19. Each CDR3 is given with its conserved first and last residue. Each record gives: V gene, J gene, D gene, clone size, CDR3 DNA, CDR3 protein. The D gene is left open where the match is weak. Only part of the rows carry a size: once, few, many, or a class if the clone is expanded.

TRBV5-6	TRBJ1-2	-	-	TGTGCCAGCAGCTCAACTGCGGCGAGGGGCTACACCTTC	CASSSTAARGYTF
TRBV7-2	TRBJ1-3	TRBD1	-	TGTGCCAGCAGCGTCAGGGGGTACGACTCTGGAAACACCATATATTTT	CASSVRGYDSGNTIYF
TRBV23-1	TRBJ2-7	TRBD1	-	TGCGCCAGCAGGCAATTGGACAGGCCATACGAGCAGTACTTC	CASRQLDRPYEQYF
TRBV5-6	TRBJ2-2	-	-	TGTGCCAGCACCCGACGGGCGAACACCGGGGAGCTGTTTTTT	CASTRRANTGELFF
TRBV25-1	TRBJ1-6	-	-	TGTGCCAGCAGGAGACGAGGGGGCTCCTATAATTCACCCCTCCACTTT	CASRRRGGSYNSPLHF
TRBV4-3	TRBJ2-4	TRBD1	-	TGCGCCAGCAGCCAAGATCGCATTGTGGGACAGGGCCAGAACATTCAGTACTTC	CASSQDRIVGQGQNIQYF
TRBV6-5	TRBJ1-2	TRBD1	-	TGTGCCAGCAGTTTCCGACAGGGGCATGGCTACACCTTC	CASSFRQGHGYTF
TRBV6-2/TRBV6-3	TRBJ1-2	-	-	TGTGCCAGCAGTCCCCCACACGGCTACACCTTC	CASSPPHGYTF
TRBV28	TRBJ1-3	-	-	TGTGCCAGCAGCCTAGACGCTCCCATCTCTGGAAACACCATATATTTT	CASSLDAPISGNTIYF
TRBV28	TRBJ1-2	-	few	TGTGCCAGCAGCTCAGGAGGCCTCTATGGCTACACCTTC	CASSSGGLYGYTF
TRBV6-5	TRBJ1-5	-	once	TGTGCCAGCTCCGGAGGGGGCAATCAGCCCCAGCATTTT	CASSGGGNQPQHF
TRBV28	TRBJ2-6	-	-	TGTGCCACAGACCGGGACAAATATTCTGGGGCCAACGTCCTGACTTTC	CATDRDKYSGANVLTF
TRBV6-6	TRBJ1-5	-	-	TGTGCCAGCAGTACCCCAGGTGACCAGCATTTT	CASSTPGDQHF
TRBV5-6	TRBJ2-4	TRBD2	few	TGTGCCAGCAGCGGTCGGATGGGAGGGCGGGGCAAAAACATTCAGTACTTC	CASSGRMGGRGKNIQYF
TRBV19	TRBJ1-1	-	-	TGTGCCAGTAGTCCCCCAGGGAACACTGAAGCTTTCTTT	CASSPPGNTEAFF
TRBV7-2	TRBJ1-1	TRBD1	-	TGTGCCAGCAGCCTACGACAGGGGAAGAACACTGAAGCTTTCTTT	CASSLRQGKNTEAFF
TRBV12-5	TRBJ2-1	-	-	TGTGCTAGTGGTTTGGGTTTGACAGATCGAAGCTCCTACAATGAGCAGTTCTTC	CASGLGLTDRSSYNEQFF
TRBV7-2	TRBJ2-1	-	-	TGTGCCAGCAGCTTAAAGAGTGAGCAGTTCTTC	CASSLKSEQFF
TRBV7-2	TRBJ2-6	TRBD1	-	TGTGCCAGCAGCCCAGGACAGGGAGGCTCTGGGGCCAACGTCCTGACTTTC	CASSPGQGGSGANVLTF
TRBV3-1/TRBV3-2	TRBJ1-2	-	-	TGTGCCAGCAGCTTCCAGGGTAACTATGGCTACACCTTC	CASSFQGNYGYTF
TRBV19	TRBJ1-2	-	once	TGTGCCAGTAGTATAATGGGCCGGTATGGCTACACCTTC	CASSIMGRYGYTF
TRBV5-5	TRBJ2-7	-	-	TGTGCCAGCAGCCCCGGCGGATTCTACGAGCAGTACTTC	CASSPGGFYEQYF
TRBV27	TRBJ2-7	TRBD2	-	TGTGCCAGCAGCCCTAGGATAGCGGGGCTCTCCTACGAGCAGTACTTC	CASSPRIAGLSYEQYF
TRBV2	TRBJ2-7	-	-	TGTGCCAGTAGAGATTGGTTTCCCGAGCAGTACTTC	CASRDWFPEQYF
TRBV28	TRBJ1-6	-	few	TGTGCCAGCAGTTTACCTATACCGTATAATTCACCCCTCCACTTT	CASSLPIPYNSPLHF
TRBV6-5	TRBJ1-1	TRBD1	-	TGTGCCAGCAGTCCGGACAGGGTCATGAACACTGAAGCTTTCTTT	CASSPDRVMNTEAFF
TRBV7-2	TRBJ2-5	-	-	TGTGCCAGCACCCCTGGGGGCCATCAAGAGACCCAGTACTTC	CASTPGGHQETQYF
TRBV5-6	TRBJ1-5	-	-	TGTGCCAGCAGTAGCGGTGGGTCAAATCAGCCCCAGCATTTT	CASSSGGSNQPQHF
TRBV28	TRBJ2-1	TRBD1	once	TGTGCCAGCAGGATGACAGGGCATATCAATGAGCAGTTCTTC	CASRMTGHINEQFF
TRBV4-3	TRBJ1-6	TRBD1	-	TGCGCCAGCAGCCAAGAGGGACAGGGTCAATCACCCCTCCACTTT	CASSQEGQGQSPLHF
TRBV7-9	TRBJ1-1	-	-	TGTGCCAGCAGCTTTGGGCAGGCCACTGAAGCTTTCTTT	CASSFGQATEAFF
TRBV24-1	TRBJ2-5	-	-	TGTGCCACCAGTTGGAGGACCCAGTACTTC	CATSWRTQYF
TRBV7-2	TRBJ2-1	TRBD2	once	TGTGCCAGCAGCTTGGCGAGCGGGGTTACCTACAATGAGCAGTTCTTC	CASSLASGVTYNEQFF
TRBV28	TRBJ2-2	-	-	TGTGCCAGCATCCTGGGCCTAAACACCGGGGAGCTGTTTTTT	CASILGLNTGELFF
TRBV7-7	TRBJ2-5	TRBD2	-	TGTGCCAGCAGCTTAGGGGCGGGAGGGAGACAAGAGACCCAGTACTTC	CASSLGAGGRQETQYF
TRBV7-2	TRBJ1-1	TRBD1	-	TGTGCCAGCAGCGCGCGGATGGGACAGGGGGGCACTGAAGCTTTCTTT	CASSARMGQGGTEAFF
TRBV6-1	TRBJ2-1	TRBD2	-	TGTGCCAGCAGTGAAGGGGCTAGCGGGCGATTTTACAATGAGCAGTTCTTC	CASSEGASGRFYNEQFF
TRBV25-1	TRBJ2-7	-	-	TGTGCCAGCAGTTCGGGGGAGCAGTACTTC	CASSSGEQYF
TRBV5-4	TRBJ1-1	-	few	TGTGCCAGCAGCTTGGACAGGGCTATGAACACTGAAGCTTTCTTT	CASSLDRAMNTEAFF
TRBV19	TRBJ1-2	TRBD1	-	TGTGCCAGTAGGACAGGGAAGGGTGGCTACACCTTC	CASRTGKGGYTF
TRBV28	TRBJ1-5	TRBD1	-	TGTGCCAGCAGTTTAAGGGACAGGGGAGGTCGGCAGCCCCAGCATTTT	CASSLRDRGGRQPQHF
TRBV30	TRBJ2-2	-	-	TGTGCCTGGAGTGTACTTTTCGGCACCGGGGAGCTGTTTTTT	CAWSVLFGTGELFF
TRBV28	TRBJ1-5	TRBD1	-	TGTGCCAGCAGTGACCTTTTGTGGACAGGGAGTCAGCCCCAGCATTTT	CASSDLLWTGSQPQHF
TRBV6-5	TRBJ2-3	TRBD1	once	TGTGCCAGCAGCCTTGGGACAGGGGACACAGATACGCAGTATTTT	CASSLGTGDTDTQYF
TRBV28	TRBJ1-2	-	-	TGTGCCAGCAGTTTATCGGCAGGGCAGGGCTACACCTTC	CASSLSAGQGYTF
TRBV5-5	TRBJ1-4	TRBD1	-	TGTGCCAGCAGCTCCGGACAGGGGTTGAGTGAAAAACTGTTTTTT	CASSSGQGLSEKLFF
TRBV7-8	TRBJ1-2	-	-	TGTGCTCCTTCGCGCAGGGCTAACTATGGCTACACCTTC	CAPSRRANYGYTF
TRBV21-1	TRBJ1-6	-	-	TGTGCCAGCAGCAAAGCCGACAGTTCCCCTAATTCACCCCTCCACTTT	CASSKADSSPNSPLHF
TRBV28	TRBJ1-2	-	-	TGTGCCAGCAATAGTCAGGGTGGACAGTCGTCCCTCTATGGCTACACCTTC	CASNSQGGQSSLYGYTF
TRBV7-6	TRBJ2-3	TRBD2	-	TGTGCCAGCAGCATAGAGCGGGGGGCCCTCACAGATACGCAGTATTTT	CASSIERGALTDTQYF
TRBV7-9	TRBJ2-6	TRBD1	-	TGTGCCAGCAGCCCGACAGGGTCTGGGGCCAACGTCCTGACTTTC	CASSPTGSGANVLTF
TRBV7-2	TRBJ2-4	TRBD1	-	TGTGCCAGCAGCACGCGTACAGGGGTCAAAAACATTCAGTACTTC	CASSTRTGVKNIQYF
TRBV2	TRBJ2-6	TRBD1	-	TGTGCCAGCACGAGGGGGACAGGGGGACCTGGGGCCAACGTCCTGACTTTC	CASTRGTGGPGANVLTF
TRBV7-2	TRBJ1-4	TRBD1	-	TGTGCCAGCAGCTTACACAGGGGGGAGGGGACTAATGAAAAACTGTTTTTT	CASSLHRGEGTNEKLFF
TRBV10-1	TRBJ2-3	-	-	TGCGCCAGCAGTGAGTTGGGACGGGGGAACACAGATACGCAGTATTTT	CASSELGRGNTDTQYF
TRBV28	TRBJ2-2	-	-	TGTGCCAGCATCCAAGCGGGTAGGAACACCGGGGAGCTGTTTTTT	CASIQAGRNTGELFF
TRBV3-1/TRBV3-2	TRBJ1-1	-	once	TGTGCCAGCAGCCAAGTTCCAGCGGAAGCTTTCTTT	CASSQVPAEAFF
TRBV5-1	TRBJ1-2	-	-	TGCGCCAGCAGCTTGAGACCGGACACGGCTAACTATGGCTACACCTTC	CASSLRPDTANYGYTF